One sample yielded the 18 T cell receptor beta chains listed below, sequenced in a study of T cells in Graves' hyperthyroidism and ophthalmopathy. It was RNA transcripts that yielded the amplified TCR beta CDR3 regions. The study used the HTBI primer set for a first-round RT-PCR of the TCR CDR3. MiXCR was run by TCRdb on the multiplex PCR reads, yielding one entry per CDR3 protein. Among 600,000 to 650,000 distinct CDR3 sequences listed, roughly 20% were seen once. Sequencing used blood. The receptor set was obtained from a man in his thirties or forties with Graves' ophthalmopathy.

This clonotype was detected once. CDR3 in DNA: TGCAGTGCTAGATTAGGGGGGTCCGCTTGGTTTTTT. It is translated as CSARLGGSAWFF. The chain couples TRBV20-1 to TRBJ1-4; possibly TRBD1 for D (6 bases). The V gene's germline CDR1 is DFQATT and CDR2 SNEGSKA (reference sequence). Trimming removed 2 bases at V and 16 bases at J, with 17 bases between. This CDR3 has 12 amino acids.

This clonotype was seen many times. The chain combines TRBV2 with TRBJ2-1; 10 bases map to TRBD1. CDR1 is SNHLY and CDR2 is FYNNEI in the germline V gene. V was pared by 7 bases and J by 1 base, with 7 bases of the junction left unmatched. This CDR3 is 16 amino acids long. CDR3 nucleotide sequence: TGTGCCAGCACCCCAGGACAGGGGGTATCCTACAATGAGCAGTTCTTC. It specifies CASTPGQGVSYNEQFF.

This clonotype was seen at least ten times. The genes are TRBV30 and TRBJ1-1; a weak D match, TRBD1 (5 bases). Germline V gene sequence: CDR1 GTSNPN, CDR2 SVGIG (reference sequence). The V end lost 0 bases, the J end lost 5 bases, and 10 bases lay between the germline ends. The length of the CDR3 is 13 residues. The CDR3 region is CAWSVQEGTEAFF. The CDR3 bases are TGTGCCTGGAGTGTACAGGAAGGAACTGAAGCTTTCTTT.

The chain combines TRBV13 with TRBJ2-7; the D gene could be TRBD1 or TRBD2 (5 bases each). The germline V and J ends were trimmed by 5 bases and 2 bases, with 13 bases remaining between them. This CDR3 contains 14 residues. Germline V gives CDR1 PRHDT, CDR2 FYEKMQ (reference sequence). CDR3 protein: CASSPRDQTYEQYF. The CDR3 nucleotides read TGTGCCAGCAGCCCTCGGGACCAGACCTACGAGCAGTACTTC.

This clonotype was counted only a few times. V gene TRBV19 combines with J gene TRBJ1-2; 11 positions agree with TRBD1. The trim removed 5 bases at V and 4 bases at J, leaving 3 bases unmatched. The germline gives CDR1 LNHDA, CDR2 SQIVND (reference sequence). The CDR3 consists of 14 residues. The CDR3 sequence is CASSEDRGLYGYTF. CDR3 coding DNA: TGTGCCAGTAGTGAGGACAGGGGGCTCTATGGCTACACCTTC.

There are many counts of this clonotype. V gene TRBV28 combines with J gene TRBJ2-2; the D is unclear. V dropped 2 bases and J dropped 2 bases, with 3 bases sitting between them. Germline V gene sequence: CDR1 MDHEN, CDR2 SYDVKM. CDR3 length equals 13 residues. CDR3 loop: CASSLSNTGELFF. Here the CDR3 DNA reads TGTGCCAGCAGTTTAAGTAACACCGGGGAGCTGTTTTTT.

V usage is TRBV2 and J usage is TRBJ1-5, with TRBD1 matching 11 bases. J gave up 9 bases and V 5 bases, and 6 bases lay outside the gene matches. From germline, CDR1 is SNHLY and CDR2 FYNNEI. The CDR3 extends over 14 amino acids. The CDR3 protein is CASSSGQGEGPQHF. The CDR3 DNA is TGTGCCAGCAGTTCGGGACAGGGGGAAGGGCCCCAGCATTTT.

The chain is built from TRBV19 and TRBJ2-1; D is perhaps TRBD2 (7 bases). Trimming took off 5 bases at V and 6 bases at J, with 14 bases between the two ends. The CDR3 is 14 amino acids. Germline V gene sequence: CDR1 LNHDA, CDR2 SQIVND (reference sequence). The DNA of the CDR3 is TGTGCCAGTAGTCCAGGGGAGGGGGTCAATGAGCAGTTCTTC. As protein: CASSPGEGVNEQFF.

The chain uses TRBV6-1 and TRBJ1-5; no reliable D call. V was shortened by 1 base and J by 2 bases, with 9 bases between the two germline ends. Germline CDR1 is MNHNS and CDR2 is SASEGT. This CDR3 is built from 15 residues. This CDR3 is CASSEGTAGNQPQHF. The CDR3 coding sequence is TGTGCCAGCAGTGAAGGTACAGCGGGCAATCAGCCCCAGCATTTT.

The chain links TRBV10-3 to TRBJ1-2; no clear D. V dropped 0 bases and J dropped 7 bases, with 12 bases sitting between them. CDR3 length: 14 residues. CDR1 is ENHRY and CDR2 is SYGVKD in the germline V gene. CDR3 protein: CAISESWAESGYTF. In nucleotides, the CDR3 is TGTGCCATCAGTGAGTCGTGGGCAGAGAGTGGCTACACCTTC.

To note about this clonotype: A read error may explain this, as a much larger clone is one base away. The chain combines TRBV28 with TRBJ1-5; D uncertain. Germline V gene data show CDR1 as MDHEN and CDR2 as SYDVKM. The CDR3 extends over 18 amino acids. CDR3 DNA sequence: TGTGCCAGCAGTTTAGAGGCAGTGAATGGGTATAGCGATCAGCCCCAGCATTTT. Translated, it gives CASSLEAVNGYSDQPQHF. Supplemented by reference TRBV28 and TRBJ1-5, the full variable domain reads DVKVTQSSRYLVKRTGEKVFLECVQDMDHENMFWYRQDPGLGLRLIYFSYDVKMKEKGDIPEGYSVSREKKERFSLILESASTNQTSMYLCASSLEAVNGYSDQPQHFGDGTRLSIL.

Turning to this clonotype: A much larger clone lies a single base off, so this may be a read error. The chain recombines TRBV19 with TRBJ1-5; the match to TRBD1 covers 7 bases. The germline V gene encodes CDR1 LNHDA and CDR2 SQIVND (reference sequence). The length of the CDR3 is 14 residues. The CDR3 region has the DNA TGTGCCAGTAGTGCACAGGGGAACAATCAGCCCCGGCATTTT. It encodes CASSAQGNNQPRHF. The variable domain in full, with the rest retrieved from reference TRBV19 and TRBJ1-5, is DGGITQSPKYLFRKEGQNVTLSCEQNLNHDAMYWYRQDPGQGLRLIYYSQIVNDFQKGDIAEGYSVSREKKESFPLTVTSAQKNPTAFYLCASSAQGNNQPRHFGDGTRLSIL.

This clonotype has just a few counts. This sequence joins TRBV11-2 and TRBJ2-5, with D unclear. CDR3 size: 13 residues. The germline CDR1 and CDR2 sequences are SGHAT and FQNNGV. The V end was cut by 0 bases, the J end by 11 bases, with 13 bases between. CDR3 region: CASSLDGSDKQYF. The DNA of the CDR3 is TGTGCCAGCAGCTTAGACGGCAGCGACAAACAGTACTTC.

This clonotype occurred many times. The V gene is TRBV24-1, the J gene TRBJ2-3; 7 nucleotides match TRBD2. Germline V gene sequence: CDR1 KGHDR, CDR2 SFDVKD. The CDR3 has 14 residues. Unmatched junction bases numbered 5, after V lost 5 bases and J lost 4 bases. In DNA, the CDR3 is TGTGCCACCAGTGTGGGACTAACGTCAGATACGCAGTATTTT. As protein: CATSVGLTSDTQYF.

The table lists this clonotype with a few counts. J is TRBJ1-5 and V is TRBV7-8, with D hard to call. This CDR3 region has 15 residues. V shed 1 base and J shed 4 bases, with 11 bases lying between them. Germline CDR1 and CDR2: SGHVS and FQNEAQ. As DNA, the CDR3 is TGTGCCAGCAGCTTAGTAGCCCAGCTTAATCAGCCCCAGCATTTT. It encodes CASSLVAQLNQPQHF.

The CDR3 sequence is CASSWRGEQYF. The CDR3 DNA is TGTGCCAGCAGCTGGAGAGGAGAGCAGTACTTC. The V gene is TRBV3-1, the J gene TRBJ2-7; D is unresolved. Germline V gene lookup returns CDR1 LGHDT and CDR2 YNNKEL (reference sequence). V was pared by 5 bases and J by 7 bases, with 9 bases between. This CDR3 has 11 residues.

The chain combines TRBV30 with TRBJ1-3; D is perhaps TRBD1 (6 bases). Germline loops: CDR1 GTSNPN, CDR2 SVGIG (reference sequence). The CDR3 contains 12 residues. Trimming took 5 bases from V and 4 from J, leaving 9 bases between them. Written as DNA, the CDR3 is TGTGCCTGGGGGGGCAACGGAAACACCATATATTTT. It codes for CAWGGNGNTIYF.

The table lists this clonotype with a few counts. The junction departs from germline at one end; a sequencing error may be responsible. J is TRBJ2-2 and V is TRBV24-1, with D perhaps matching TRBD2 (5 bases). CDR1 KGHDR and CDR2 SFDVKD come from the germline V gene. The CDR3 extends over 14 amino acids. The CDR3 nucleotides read TGTGCCACCGTGGGCGATATGAACACCGGGGAGCTGCTTTTT. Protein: CATVGDMNTGELLF.